The source of this T cell receptor beta chain is a study of blood T cell repertoires in COVID-19 (TCRdb year 2020). A note on the overall study: Samples covering the acute and convalescent phases of COVID-19 were provided by collaborators in the United States, Italy and Spain. The prospective study material was composed of cDNA or gDNA derived from T cells, B-cell-depleted T cells, or PBMCs. The dataset comprised deeply sampled blood TCRbeta repertoires from subjects exposed to, actively infected with, or recovered from COVID-19. The repertoires were made available in a free public database intended to serve as a resource for research on the immune response to SARS-CoV-2. Samples were obtained from the ongoing ImmuneRACE study (first 160 participants) and from 1,254 subjects provided by 6 global collaborators. The sample metadata nearly always contained a de-identified subject ID, COVID-19 status, age in years and sex. Where available, HLA class I and class II types were obtained from metadata supplied by the sample provider rather than from assay-based typing.

The germline V gene yields MDHEN for CDR1 and SYDVKM for CDR2. Reading from cysteine to phenylalanine, the CDR3 counts 13 amino acids. Of the read, only the CDR3 DNA is kept; its 39 bases are in frame from base 1. For this chain, trimming is 5 bases at the V end and 4 bases at the J end, and the number of junction bases without a gene match is 1. Collaborating institutions collected whole blood in K2EDTA tubes following their own protocols. For TCRbeta analysis, collaborators shipped samples in one of three forms: frozen whole blood, isolated PBMCs, or DNA extracted from either of those sample types. The research as a whole found: Clinical and demographic metadata were provided uncurated, with the amount varying by source and participant.

TCRbeta CDR3 regions were amplified from genomic DNA using the immunoSEQ Assay, a bias-controlled multiplex PCR. The study's processing was this. The number of nucleated cells in each sample was estimated from the amplification of reference gene primers within the assay. To quantify the absolute abundance of each unique TCRbeta CDR3 rearrangement, sequence reads were collapsed and filtered. Productive Simpson clonality was computed per sample as the square root of Simpson's diversity index over productive rearrangements. The table was pulled from immuneACCESS by TCRdb, which kept in-frame rearrangements only. Such tables lose some clones; where checked, under half of the loss comes from unresolved V genes, and the rest has no known cause. V, J and clone size are taken as reported in that table, and D and trimming were inferred from the DNA itself. Across this sample there are 25,000 to 35,000 clones, with less than 80% seen only once. 20% to 25% of the sample belongs to the ten largest clones.

Note on this clone: Its antigen target is currently unknown. Qualities for individual bases were not recorded, and no much larger clone is one base off.

The sample consisted of peripheral blood. The chain is encoded by TRBV28 joined to TRBJ1-5, and TRBD1 matches 8 of the central bases. This TCR derives from a boy younger than 10 with active or convalescent COVID-19. CDR3 reads: CASSQGANQPQHF. Read as DNA, the sequence is TGTGCCAGCAGTCAGGGGGCAAATCAGCCCCAGCATTTT. With all but the CDR3 taken from the reference TRBV28 and TRBJ1-5 genes, the full variable domain is: DVKVTQSSRYLVKRTGEKVFLECVQDMDHENMFWYRQDPGLGLRLIYFSYDVKMKEKGDIPEGYSVSREKKERFSLILESASTNQTSMYLCASSQGANQPQHFGDGTRLSIL.